The clone carrying this T cell receptor beta chain was seen ten or more times. Its matching antigen is unknown. A modified ARM-PCR protocol with three rounds of nested PCR amplified TCRbeta. TCRdb redid the calling of the multiplex PCR reads with MiXCR, one entry per CDR3 protein. The data show 110,000 or so distinct CDR3 sequences, about 63% seen once. The V gene end was trimmed by 0 bases and the J gene end by 0 bases; junction bases not matched to a gene: 1. CDR1 and CDR2 (germline): MNHEY, SVGAGI. The CDR3 runs to 15 residues. The sample belongs to a study of tumor and adjacent non-tumor tissue in lung cancer. Study-wide findings and caveats: Tumor repertoires had a smaller top 100 clone share than normal lung. Compared with tumor, normal lung showed significantly lower TCR diversity.

RNA was extracted from bulk tissue without any cell sorting. The normal lung tissue was taken more than 3 cm from the tumor edge. Chemotherapy-naive patients with new lung cancer underwent thoracic surgery in China, August–late 2014. This chain connects TRBV6-5 to TRBJ2-7, with 8 nucleotides matching TRBD2. The TCR sequence derives from a man in his sixties with non-small cell lung cancer. Sample: distant non-tumor lung tissue. CDR3: CASSYSSGSSYEQYF. The CDR3, as DNA: TGTGCCAGCAGTTACTCGAGCGGGAGCTCCTACGAGCAGTACTTC.